This T cell receptor beta chain was obtained from a study of siplizumab effects on memory and regulatory T cells. Study results and caveats: Assignment of a naive or memory phenotype failed for roughly 75-95% of the proliferating CD4+ or CD8+ clones. Confirmation was lacking for the suppressive function of proliferating Tregs derived from siplizumab cultures. Reactions containing siplizumab showed mappable alloreactive CD4+ clones averaging approximately 66% Treg-derived, versus about 27% in controls.

The study assayed 95,000 to 100,000 TCR templates per sample. Sequenced by immunoSEQ multiplex PCR; TCRdb stores in-frame clones only, minus some. Of fewer than 85,000 clones in the sample, 85% to 95% are singletons; the top ten hold around 20%. Germline values: CDR1 MNHEY, CDR2 SVGAGI. Trimming cost V 7 bases and J 2 bases, with 18 bases left between them. This CDR3 is 15 amino acids long. Details on this clone: The antigen is undetermined.

The receptor was derived from a human donor in good health. Sequenced input: CD8+ T cells sorted from blood. The chain combines TRBV6-5 with TRBJ2-7, with a tentative D call TRBD2 (7 bases). The CDR3 protein is CASKPGGLAAYEQYF. The CDR3 DNA reads as TGTGCCAGCAAACCCGGGGGGCTAGCGGCCTACGAGCAGTACTTC.